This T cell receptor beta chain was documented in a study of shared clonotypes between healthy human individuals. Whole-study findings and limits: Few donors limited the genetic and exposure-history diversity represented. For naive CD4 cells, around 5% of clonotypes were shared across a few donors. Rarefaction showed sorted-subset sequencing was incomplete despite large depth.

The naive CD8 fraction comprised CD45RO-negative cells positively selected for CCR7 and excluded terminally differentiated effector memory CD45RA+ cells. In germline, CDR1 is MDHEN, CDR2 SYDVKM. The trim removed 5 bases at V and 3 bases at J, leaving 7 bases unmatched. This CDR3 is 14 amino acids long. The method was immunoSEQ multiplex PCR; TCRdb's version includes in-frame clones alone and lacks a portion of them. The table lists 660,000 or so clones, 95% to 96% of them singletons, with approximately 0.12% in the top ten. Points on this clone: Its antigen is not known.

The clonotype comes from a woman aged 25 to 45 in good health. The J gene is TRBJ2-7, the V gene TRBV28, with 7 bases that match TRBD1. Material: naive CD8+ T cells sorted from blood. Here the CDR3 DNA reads TGTGCCAGCAGTCCCCTACAGGGGTTCTACGAGCAGTACTTC. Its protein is CASSPLQGFYEQYF.